The T cell receptor beta chain described here comes from a study of blood T cell repertoires in COVID-19. Overall study context: The cDNA or gDNA used as material had been derived from T cells, B-cell-depleted T cells, or PBMCs.

Germline V lookup: CDR1 MGHRA, CDR2 YSYEKL. The V end was cut by 2 bases, the J end by 3 bases, with 7 bases between. The CDR3 covers 14 residues. Authors' data handling: Nucleated cell number was recorded as an estimate derived from reference gene primer amplification. The table came from immunoSEQ multiplex PCR; TCRdb's copy has only in-frame clones and leaves some out. That table supplies the V and J calls and clone size; D and trimming were determined from the DNA. This sample yields a few hundred thousand clones, of which approximately 84% are seen a single time; about 0.91% belongs to the top ten.

The chain has TRBV4-1 and TRBJ2-2; no clear D gene. The receptor's source is a man between 35 and 55 years old with acute or convalescent COVID-19. The specimen sequenced was peripheral blood. The CDR3 DNA reads as TGCGCCAGCAGCCAATCCGTCGACACCGGGGAGCTGTTTTTT. It is translated as CASSQSVDTGELFF.